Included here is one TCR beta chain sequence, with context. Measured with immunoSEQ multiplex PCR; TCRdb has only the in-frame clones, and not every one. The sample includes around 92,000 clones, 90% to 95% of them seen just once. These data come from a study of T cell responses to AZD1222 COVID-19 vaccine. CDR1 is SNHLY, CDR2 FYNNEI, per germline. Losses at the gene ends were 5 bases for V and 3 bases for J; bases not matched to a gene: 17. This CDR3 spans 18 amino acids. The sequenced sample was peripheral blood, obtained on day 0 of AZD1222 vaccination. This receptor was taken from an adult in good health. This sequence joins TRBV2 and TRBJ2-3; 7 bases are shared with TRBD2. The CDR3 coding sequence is TGTGCCAGCAGTACTAACCCCCTCTTTGCGGGAGAGACAGATACGCAGTATTTT. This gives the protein CASSTNPLFAGETDTQYF.